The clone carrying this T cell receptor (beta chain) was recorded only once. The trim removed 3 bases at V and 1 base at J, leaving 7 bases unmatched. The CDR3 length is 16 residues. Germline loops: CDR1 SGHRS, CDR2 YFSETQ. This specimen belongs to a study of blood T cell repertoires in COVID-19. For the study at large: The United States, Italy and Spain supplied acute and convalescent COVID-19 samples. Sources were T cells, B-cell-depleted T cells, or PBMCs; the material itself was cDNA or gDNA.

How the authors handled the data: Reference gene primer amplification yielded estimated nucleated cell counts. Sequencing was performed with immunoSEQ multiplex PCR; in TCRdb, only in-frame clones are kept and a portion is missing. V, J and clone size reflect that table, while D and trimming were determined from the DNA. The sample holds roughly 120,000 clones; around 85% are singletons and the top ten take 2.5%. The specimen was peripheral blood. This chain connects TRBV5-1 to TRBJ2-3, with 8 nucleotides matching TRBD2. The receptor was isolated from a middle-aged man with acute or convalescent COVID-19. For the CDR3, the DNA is TGCGCCAGCAGCTCTCAACCGACTAGCGGCACAGATACGCAGTATTTT. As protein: CASSSQPTSGTDTQYF.